Listed below are T cell receptor beta chains from one sample, sequenced in a study of blood T cell repertoires in COVID-19. Measured with immunoSEQ multiplex PCR; TCRdb has only the in-frame clones, and not every one. This table holds 200,000 or so clones, 88% found once. The sample taken for sequencing was PBMCs or T cells enriched from blood (not recorded which). These receptor sequences come from a young woman who had recovered from COVID-19. Both conserved end residues are part of each CDR3. D genes are given only for firm matches. Part of the rows lack a size; the others show once, few, many or a class for expanded clones.

TRBJ1-2 . few TRBV5-1 CASSFRENYGYTF TGCGCCAGCAGCTTCAGGGAAAACTATGGCTACACCTTC
TRBJ1-5 . . TRBV27 CASSWGGDQPQHF TGTGCCAGCAGTTGGGGGGGCGACCAGCCCCAGCATTTT
TRBJ1-2 TRBD1 . TRBV3-1/TRBV3-2 CASSLGQGAGYGYTF TGTGCCAGCAGCCTCGGACAGGGGGCGGGCTATGGCTACACCTTC
TRBJ1-1 TRBD1 . TRBV25-1 CASSGGQGRGTEAFF TGTGCCAGCAGTGGGGGACAGGGACGAGGAACTGAAGCTTTCTTT
TRBJ1-4 TRBD1 . TRBV7-6 CASSLAGTGPEKLFF TGTGCCAGCAGCTTAGCGGGGACAGGACCCGAAAAACTGTTTTTT
TRBJ1-4 . . TRBV9 CASSVGHLNEKLFF TGTGCCAGCAGCGTAGGACACTTAAATGAAAAACTGTTTTTT
TRBJ2-3 TRBD1 . TRBV25-1 CASSEGRGITDTQYF TGTGCCAGCAGTGAAGGCAGGGGGATAACAGATACGCAGTATTTT
TRBJ2-1 . few TRBV29-1 CSVPDGGGGNEQFF TGCAGCGTCCCGGACGGGGGCGGGGGCAATGAGCAGTTCTTC
TRBJ1-3 TRBD1 . TRBV7-9 CASSRDRSSGNTIYF TGTGCCAGCAGCCGGGACAGGAGCTCTGGAAACACCATATATTTT
TRBJ1-2 . once TRBV12-3/TRBV12-4 CASSTGNYGYTF TGTGCCAGCAGTACAGGGAACTATGGCTACACCTTC
TRBJ1-1 . . TRBV10-3 CAISESPGENTEAFF TGTGCCATCAGTGAATCCCCGGGGGAAAACACTGAAGCTTTCTTT
TRBJ1-1 . . TRBV7-6 CASSFRTDTEAFF TGTGCCAGCAGCTTCAGGACAGACACTGAAGCTTTCTTT
TRBJ1-2 TRBD1 . TRBV2 CASSEISGRGDGYTF TGTGCCAGCAGTGAGATCTCGGGCAGGGGGGATGGCTACACCTTC
TRBJ1-5 TRBD1 once TRBV2 CASRQGTPGQPQHF TGTGCCAGTAGACAGGGAACCCCAGGTCAGCCCCAGCATTTT
TRBJ2-3 TRBD2 . TRBV7-3 CASSLRTSGGADTQYF TGTGCCAGCAGCTTACGGACTAGCGGGGGGGCAGATACGCAGTATTTT
TRBJ2-3 TRBD2 . TRBV7-3 CASKKSSGEGDTQYF TGTGCCAGCAAGAAGAGTAGCGGGGAGGGAGATACGCAGTATTTT
TRBJ2-1 TRBD1 . TRBV18 CASSPDRDHNEQFF TGTGCCAGCTCACCGGACAGGGATCACAATGAGCAGTTCTTC
TRBJ1-4 TRBD1 . TRBV3-1/TRBV3-2 CASGPQGANEKLFF TGTGCCAGCGGACCTCAGGGGGCTAATGAAAAACTGTTTTTT
TRBJ1-2 . . TRBV5-8 CASSLGNRVDYGYTF TGTGCCAGCAGCTTGGGGAACAGGGTGGACTATGGCTACACCTTC